The 26 T cell receptor beta chains below come from one sample, sequenced in a study of CD8+CD57+ T cells in acquired aplastic anemia. Template material for TCR beta VDJ and CDR3 profiling consisted of genomic DNA. TCRdb used MiXCR to reprocess the reads, holding one entry per CDR3 protein. The sample includes more than 250,000 distinct CDR3 sequences, approximately 79% of them seen just once. The authors sequenced patients whose flow cytometry had shown CD8+CD57+ cell expansion. Source material: sorted CD4+, CD8+, or CD8+CD57+ T cells (not recorded which) from PBMCs. The receptors were gathered from a human donor with aplastic anemia.

Points on this clonotype: This could be a read error, since a much larger clone is one nucleotide away. The rearrangement links TRBV9 to TRBJ2-3; 9 bases are shared with TRBD2. Germline V lookup: CDR1 SGDLS, CDR2 YYNGEE. The V segment lost 7 bases and the J segment 6 bases; nucleotides outside the gene matches: 9. This CDR3 contains 14 residues. CDR3 coding DNA: TGTGCCAGCGGAGGAGCGGGAGGTACCGATACGCAGTATTTT. As protein: CASGGAGGTDTQYF.

This clonotype has a single count. A junction boundary mismatches the germline segment, possibly from a read error. The J gene is TRBJ2-3, the V gene TRBV7-8; D call uncertain. Germline values: CDR1 SGHVS, CDR2 FQNEAQ. This CDR3 has 14 amino acids. The CDR3 loop is CASSLARGGATLSF. The DNA of the CDR3 is TGTGCCAGCAGCTTAGCTCGAGGTGGCGCTACCCTGTCTTTT.

This sequence joins TRBV9 and TRBJ2-7, with D tentatively TRBD1 or TRBD2 (8 bases each). The CDR3 sequence is 14 residues long. The germline CDR1 and CDR2 sequences are SGDLS and YYNGEE. Deletions cut 3 bases from V and 3 bases from J, with 13 bases between. The CDR3 DNA sequence: TGTGCCAGCAGCGCGGGGGGGACAGGCTACGAGCAGTACTTC. Protein sequence: CASSAGGTGYEQYF.

The rearrangement joins TRBV20-1 to TRBJ2-3, with 8 nucleotides matching TRBD2. Germline lookup yields CDR1 DFQATT and CDR2 SNEGSKA (reference sequence). The CDR3 runs to 15 residues. The CDR3, as DNA: TGCAGCGTCAACGGGGGGGAGAGGAATGCAGATACGCAGTATTTT. Amino acids: CSVNGGERNADTQYF.

The chain couples TRBV12-3 or TRBV12-4 to TRBJ1-2, with 7 bases matching TRBD1. The trim removed 4 bases at V and 6 bases at J, leaving 5 bases unmatched. The CDR3 loop spans 13 amino acids. The DNA of the CDR3 is TGTGCCAGCAGTTCGGGACAGAAGCATGGCTACACCTTC. It yields the protein CASSSGQKHGYTF.

CDR3: CASSSDRTCYEQYYF. The CDR3 DNA sequence: TGTGCCAGCAGCTCTGACAGGACTTGCTACGAGCAGTACTACTTC. The rearrangement joins TRBV7-2 to TRBJ2-5; D may be TRBD1 (6 bases). Germline loops: CDR1 SGHTA, CDR2 FQGNSA. CDR3 length: 15 residues. V was cut by 4 bases and J by 14 bases, with 26 bases left in between.

The chain employs TRBV19 and TRBJ1-2, with D tentatively TRBD1 (5 bases). CDR3 length equals 12 residues. CDR1 is LNHDA and CDR2 is SQIVND in the germline V gene (reference sequence). Trimming left V 8 bases short and J 2 bases short, with 9 bases between. CDR3 loop: CASQGGNYGYTF. CDR3 DNA sequence: TGTGCCAGTCAGGGCGGCAACTATGGCTACACCTTC.

This clonotype appeared a few times. The genes are TRBV2 and TRBJ2-5; no clear D gene. The DNA matches TRBJ2-3 better at its end, which makes the J call doubtful. This CDR3 region has 11 residues. Germline CDR1 reads SNHLY; CDR2 reads FYNNEI. The DNA of the CDR3 is TGTGCCAGCAGTGAAGAGGAGACGCAGTATTTT. Translating it yields CASSEEETQYF.

With regard to this clonotype: One junction end disagrees with the germline gene, perhaps due to a read error. The chain is built from TRBV9 and TRBJ2-3; D may be TRBD2 (5 bases). CDR3 length: 14 residues. Germline V gene data show CDR1 as SGDLS and CDR2 as YYNGEE. The CDR3 protein is CASSVGGDSTATHF. The CDR3 nucleotides read TGTGCCAGCAGCGTAGGGGGAGATAGCACAGCGACGCATTTT.

The V gene is TRBV5-5, the J gene TRBJ2-1; D possibly corresponds to TRBD1 (6 bases). V lost 5 bases and J lost 8, with 14 bases in between. The V gene's germline CDR1 is SGHKS and CDR2 YYEKEE (reference sequence). The CDR3 extends over 13 amino acids. The CDR3 DNA follows: TGTGCCAGCAGTGATGGACAGATCCATGAGCAGTTCTTC. Protein product: CASSDGQIHEQFF.

The chain uses TRBV7-2 and TRBJ2-5, with D uncertain. Between the trimmed V and J ends, which lost 1 base and 5 bases, there was a span of 8 bases. Germline V gene data show CDR1 as SGHTA and CDR2 as FQGNSA. This CDR3 comprises 13 residues. For the CDR3, the DNA is TGTGCCAGCAGCTTAGTCGGGTACGAGACCCAGTACTTC. Translation: CASSLVGYETQYF.

The rearrangement joins TRBV2 to TRBJ2-7; possibly TRBD2 for D (5 bases). The germline gives CDR1 SNHLY, CDR2 FYNNEI. This CDR3 contains 18 residues. Trimming pared 4 bases from V and 7 bases from J, leaving 29 bases between. CDR3 bases: TGTGCCAGCAGTGTGGTCAGCGAGGGAACGAGCCCCTACAATGAGCAGTACGTC. Its protein product is CASSVVSEGTSPYNEQYV.

This sequence joins TRBV12-5 and TRBJ1-1; TRBD1 is a possible D gene (5 bases). Germline V gene lookup returns CDR1 LGHNT and CDR2 FRNRAP. This CDR3 is built from 16 residues. The CDR3 DNA reads as TGTGCCAGCAGAAGCCGGGACGGAACCTCGGAGGGTGAAGCTTTCTTT. Residues: CASRSRDGTSEGEAFF.

A remark on this clonotype: Without the conserved terminal phenylalanine or tryptophan, this CDR3 likely stems from a read error. The DNA is left out, because the CDR3 cannot be placed on it with certainty; the CDR3 is given as TCRdb lists it. The chain combines TRBV5-4 with TRBJ2-3; no check of the table's D call, TRBD1, against the DNA was made. With termini counted, the CDR3 has 14 amino acids. CDR1 is SGHNT and CDR2 is YYREEE in the germline V gene (reference sequence). The CDR3 is CASSFHPGGTALSY.

This clonotype was counted only a few times. V gene TRBV7-3 combines with J gene TRBJ2-7, with D maybe TRBD1 (5 bases). This CDR3 region has 18 residues. The germline CDR1 and CDR2 sequences are SGHTA and FQGTGA. Trimming cost V 8 bases and J 0 bases, with 26 bases left between them. In DNA, the CDR3 is TGTGCCAGCTCAAGACAGCCCAACGCGACAGCCCTCTCCTACGAGCAGTACGTC. Its protein is CASSRQPNATALSYEQYV.

As to this clonotype: A junction boundary mismatches the germline segment, possibly from a read error. This chain joins TRBV7-9 and TRBJ2-3; 7 bases match TRBD2. Germline-derived CDR1 and CDR2 are SEHNR and FQNEAQ (reference sequence). CDR3 length: 14 residues. The CDR3 nucleotides are TGTGCCAGCAGCTTTGAAAGAGACGGGGGGACCGAGGAGTTT. Translating it yields CASSFERDGGTEEF.

This clonotype was seen a handful of times. Here the CDR3 reads CASSSQLNTEAFF. CDR3 nucleotides: TGTGCCAGCAGTTCCCAGTTAAACACTGAAGCTTTCTTT. The chain uses TRBV19 and TRBJ1-1, with no clear D. CDR3 length: 13 amino acids. V shed 9 bases and J shed 2 bases, with 13 bases lying between them. Per germline, CDR1 LNHDA and CDR2 SQIVND (reference sequence).

DNA of the CDR3: TGTGCCAGTAGCATAGCGGGGGGATCCTATACGCAGCAGTTCTTC. Protein: CASSIAGGSYTQQFF. The gene calls are TRBV7-8 and TRBJ2-1, with 10 bases lining up with TRBD2. V gave up 9 bases and J gave up 11 bases; unmatched junction bases: 16. The germline V gene encodes CDR1 SGHVS and CDR2 FQNEAQ. This CDR3 spans 15 amino acids.

As regards this clonotype: The conserved phenylalanine or tryptophan is not found at the CDR3 terminus, so this likely reflects a read error. The DNA is omitted, as the CDR3 cannot be located on it reliably, and the CDR3 follows TCRdb's listing. The chain couples TRBV7-8 to TRBJ2-3; TRBD1 is the table's D call, not checked against the DNA. The CDR3 comprises 13 residues, both ends counted. Germline assignment: CDR1 SGHVS and CDR2 FQNEAQ. This CDR3 reads CASRFDPADTALS.

The V and J genes are TRBV7-8 and TRBJ2-7, with 7 bases lining up with TRBD2. Germline V gene data show CDR1 as SGHVS and CDR2 as FQNEAQ. The CDR3 sequence is 14 residues long. The CDR3 nucleotides are TGTGCCAGCAGCTTAACGGGAGGCCCCGATACGCAGTATGTC. It encodes CASSLTGGPDTQYV.

The chain uses TRBV2 and TRBJ1-2; D is ambiguous. The germline V gene encodes CDR1 SNHLY and CDR2 FYNNEI. V was cut by 7 bases and J by 7 bases, with 7 bases left in between. The CDR3 loop spans 10 amino acids. The chain's CDR3 is CASTSCGYTF. CDR3 DNA: TGTGCCAGCACGAGCTGTGGCTACACCTTC.

The genes are TRBV12-3 or TRBV12-4 and TRBJ1-2, with D possibly TRBD1 on 6 matching bases. Trimming took 4 bases from V and 2 from J, leaving 11 bases between them. CDR3 length equals 14 residues. The CDR3 region is CASSYNRENYGYTF. The CDR3 region has the DNA TGTGCCAGCAGTTATAACAGGGAGAACTATGGCTACACCTTC.

This clonotype has a handful of counts. CDR3 sequence (DNA): TGTGCCAGTAGTCAGAGCGGGAGGTTCAATGAGCAGTTCTTC. It encodes CASSQSGRFNEQFF. The chain joins TRBV19 to TRBJ2-1; 9 bases line up with TRBD2. Germline CDR1 and CDR2: LNHDA and SQIVND (reference sequence). The trim removed 5 bases at V and 6 bases at J, leaving 5 bases unmatched. The CDR3 runs to 14 residues.

Note on this clonotype: Relative to the germline gene, one junction end is altered; a read error may explain this. The chain couples TRBV9 to TRBJ2-5; 11 nucleotides line up with TRBD1. The CDR3 contains 15 residues. CDR1 and CDR2 (germline): SGDLS, YYNGEE. Here the CDR3 DNA reads TGTGCCAGCAGCCCGGGACAGGGGGGCCAAGGGACCCAGTACTTC. Amino acids: CASSPGQGGQGTQYF.

The J gene is TRBJ1-4, the V gene TRBV9; 7 nucleotides align to TRBD1. CDR1 is SGDLS and CDR2 is YYNGEE in the germline V gene. The CDR3 covers 17 residues. With 2 bases clipped from V and 8 bases from J, the junction kept 15 bases outside the gene matches. CDR3 coding DNA: TGTGCCAGCAGCGTCTCGGCAGGGGGTGCCACTGGGGAAAAACTGTTTTTT. It encodes CASSVSAGGATGEKLFF.

This chain uses TRBV15 with TRBJ1-4; D may be TRBD1 (5 bases). In germline, CDR1 is LNHNV, CDR2 YYDKDF (reference sequence). This CDR3 spans 12 amino acids. V was shortened by 8 bases and J by 11 bases, with 15 bases between the two germline ends. The CDR3 is CATGKPGGKLFF. CDR3 DNA sequence: TGTGCCACCGGAAAACCGGGGGGGAAACTGTTTTTT.